This TCR beta chain was identified during a study of a mutant IDH1 vaccine in newly diagnosed glioma. Turning to the study itself: Vaccination began 4-6 weeks post radiotherapy alone, or with temozolomide cycles. The treated population exhibited a male proportion of roughly 62%, a female proportion of about 38%, and a mean age of about 39 years. Patients had received radiotherapy, temozolomide, or both previously, most receiving both.

On this clone: No antigen is known for it.

Stated time point: week 5, during vaccination. The content of each vaccine dose was 300 ug of mutant IDH1 20-mer peptide, and topical imiquimod accompanied it. Diagnosis in the donors showed new WHO grade 3 or 4 astrocytomas that were IDH1-mutant and ATRX-lost. Some clones are missing from TCRdb's copy, which holds only in-frame ones; the method was immunoSEQ multiplex PCR. This sample has under 95,000 clones, with 75% to 95% found just once. The germline gives CDR1 SGDLS, CDR2 YYNGEE. This CDR3 contains 14 residues. J lost 2 bases, V lost 0 bases, and 1 base had no gene match. The V gene is TRBV9, the J gene TRBJ2-7; 8 bases map to TRBD2. This specimen consisted of PBMCs, obtained from a glioma patient whose treatment included an IDH1 peptide vaccine. The clonotype originates from a woman aged 45-59 years with glioma. Here the CDR3 reads CASSVGGGPYEQYF. CDR3 bases: TGTGCCAGCAGCGTAGGCGGGGGGCCCTACGAGCAGTACTTC.